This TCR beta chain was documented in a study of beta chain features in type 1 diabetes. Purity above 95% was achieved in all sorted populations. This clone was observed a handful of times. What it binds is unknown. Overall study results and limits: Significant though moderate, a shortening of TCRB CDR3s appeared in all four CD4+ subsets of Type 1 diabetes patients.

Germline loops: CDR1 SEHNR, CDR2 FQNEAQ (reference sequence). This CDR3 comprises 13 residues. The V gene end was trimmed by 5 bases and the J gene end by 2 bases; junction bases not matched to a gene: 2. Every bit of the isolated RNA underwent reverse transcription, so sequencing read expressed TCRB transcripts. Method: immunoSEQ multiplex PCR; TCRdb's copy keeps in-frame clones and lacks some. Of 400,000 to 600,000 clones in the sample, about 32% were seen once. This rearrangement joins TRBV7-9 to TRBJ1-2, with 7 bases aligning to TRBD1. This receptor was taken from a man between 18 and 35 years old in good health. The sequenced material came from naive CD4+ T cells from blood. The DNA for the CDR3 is TGTGCCAGCAGCGTGGGACAGAACTATGGCTACACCTTC. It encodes CASSVGQNYGYTF.